A selection of T cell receptor beta chains follows, all from one sample in a study of blood T cell repertoires in COVID-19. TCRdb's table, derived via immunoSEQ multiplex PCR, lists solely in-frame clones and lacks some. This sample has 55,000 to 80,000 clones; around 85% occur once, and the top ten carry under 30%. Input material: peripheral blood. The receptors here all came from a man between 65 and 85 years old with acute or convalescent COVID-19. The CDR3 runs from the conserved cysteine through the conserved F or W. The D gene is left open where the match is weak. Size is stated for part of the rows, as once, few or many counts, or as a class when the clone is expanded.

>TRBD1|NA|TRBV3-1/TRBV3-2|TRBJ2-7
CASSPTGGAVAQYF
TGTGCCAGCAGCCCCACAGGGGGCGCGGTGGCGCAGTACTTC
>TRBD1|once|TRBV6-5|TRBJ1-4
CASSPQGATNEKLFF
TGTGCCAGCAGCCCCCAGGGGGCAACTAATGAAAAACTGTTTTTT
>TRBD1|NA|TRBV5-6|TRBJ1-1
CASSLPGGGEAFF
TGTGCCAGCAGCTTGCCAGGGGGAGGTGAAGCTTTCTTT
>TRBD1|NA|TRBV7-9|TRBJ2-2
CASSSTGGISSGELFF
TGTGCCAGCAGCTCCACAGGGGGAATCAGTTCCGGGGAGCTGTTTTTT
>NA|NA|TRBV2|TRBJ1-1
CASSEALGNTEAFF
TGTGCCAGCAGTGAAGCGCTCGGGAACACTGAAGCTTTCTTT
>NA|NA|TRBV28|TRBJ2-7
CASSLRGGGYEQYF
TGTGCCAGCAGTTTAAGGGGGGGCGGGTACGAGCAGTACTTC
>NA|NA|TRBV19|TRBJ2-2
CASSIAVGGAGAGELFF
TGTGCCAGTAGTATAGCTGTGGGGGGGGCTGGTGCCGGGGAGCTGTTTTTT
>TRBD1|NA|TRBV28|TRBJ2-7
CASTLPGQSSYEQYF
TGTGCCAGCACCTTACCGGGACAGAGCTCCTACGAGCAGTACTTC
>TRBD2|NA|TRBV27|TRBJ2-1
CASSRETSGSSGEQFF
TGTGCCAGCAGTCGTGAGACTAGCGGGAGTTCAGGTGAGCAGTTCTTC
>TRBD1|NA|TRBV6-1|TRBJ1-4
CASSVSAVTGGDEKLFF
TGTGCCAGCAGTGTATCAGCAGTAACAGGGGGCGATGAAAAACTGTTTTTT
>TRBD2|NA|TRBV7-2|TRBJ2-2
CASSSRWASGRARTGELFF
TGTGCCAGCAGCAGCCGTTGGGCTAGCGGGAGGGCTCGCACCGGGGAGCTGTTTTTT
>NA|NA|TRBV10-1|TRBJ2-7
CASSPTNSYEQYF
TGCGCCAGCAGTCCCACTAACTCCTACGAGCAGTACTTC
>TRBD1|NA|TRBV30|TRBJ1-5
CAWNDRGGQPQHF
TGTGCCTGGAATGACAGGGGGGGTCAGCCCCAGCATTTT
>NA|once|TRBV29-1|TRBJ2-7
CSVVLGGGYDEQYF
TGCAGCGTAGTACTGGGGGGAGGATACGACGAGCAGTACTTC
>NA|NA|TRBV6-5|TRBJ2-7
CASSRGYNEQYF
TGTGCCAGCAGTCGGGGATACAACGAGCAGTACTTC
>TRBD2|NA|TRBV7-9|TRBJ2-7
CACNLAGEGEQYF
TGTGCCTGCAATCTAGCGGGAGAAGGCGAGCAGTACTTC
>TRBD2|NA|TRBV4-2|TRBJ2-7
CASSQVTRGSYEQYF
TGTGCCAGCAGCCAAGTAACGCGGGGGTCCTACGAGCAGTACTTC
>NA|NA|TRBV5-1|TRBJ2-2
CASSPRAGDTGELFF
TGCGCCAGCAGCCCGAGGGCAGGGGACACCGGGGAGCTGTTTTTT
>NA|once|TRBV3-1/TRBV3-2|TRBJ1-4
CASSPRGSSNEKLFF
TGTGCCAGCAGCCCGAGGGGGTCTTCTAATGAAAAACTGTTTTTT
>NA|NA|TRBV5-4|TRBJ2-1
CASSFDRGRDNEQFF
TGTGCCAGCAGCTTCGACCGCGGTCGCGACAATGAGCAGTTCTTC
>NA|NA|TRBV7-6|TRBJ2-2
CASSLRAGSTGELFF
TGTGCCAGCAGCTTACGGGCGGGAAGCACCGGGGAGCTGTTTTTT
>NA|once|TRBV13|TRBJ2-7
CASSGTGTTNYEQYF
TGTGCCAGCAGCGGAACCGGGACAACGAACTACGAGCAGTACTTC
>NA|NA|TRBV29-1|TRBJ1-3
CSVGTSGNTIYF
TGCAGCGTCGGGACTTCTGGAAACACCATATATTTT
>TRBD1|NA|TRBV30|TRBJ1-5
CAWSLDRVSQPQHF
TGTGCCTGGAGTCTAGACAGGGTGAGCCAGCCCCAGCATTTT
>TRBD1|NA|TRBV6-5|TRBJ2-1
CASSYWGTGTDNEQFF
TGTGCCAGCAGTTACTGGGGGACAGGGACCGACAATGAGCAGTTCTTC
>NA|NA|TRBV18|TRBJ2-5
CASSSQQTVQETQYF
TGTGCCAGCTCCTCACAACAAACCGTTCAAGAGACCCAGTACTTC
>TRBD1|NA|TRBV28|TRBJ1-4
CASSYQGANEKLFF
TGTGCCAGCAGCTACCAGGGGGCTAATGAAAAACTGTTTTTT
>TRBD2|NA|TRBV5-6|TRBJ2-7
CASSFPTSGTYEQYF
TGTGCCAGCAGCTTTCCGACTAGCGGCACCTACGAGCAGTACTTC
>TRBD2|NA|TRBV7-2|TRBJ2-2
CASSLVSGRASGELFF
TGTGCCAGCAGCTTAGTCAGCGGGAGGGCGTCAGGGGAGCTGTTTTTT
>TRBD2|NA|TRBV19|TRBJ2-1
CASGGLAAYNEQFF
TGTGCCAGTGGGGGACTAGCGGCCTACAATGAGCAGTTCTTC
>NA|few|TRBV21-1|TRBJ1-3
CASSKEVPHTAGNTIYF
TGTGCCAGCAGCAAAGAAGTCCCGCACACCGCTGGAAACACCATATATTTT
>TRBD1|once|TRBV19|TRBJ2-1
CASSVTGSYNEQFF
TGTGCCAGTAGTGTGACAGGGTCGTACAATGAGCAGTTCTTC
>NA|NA|TRBV4-2|TRBJ1-1
CASSQEWAENTEAFF
TGTGCCAGCAGCCAAGAATGGGCCGAGAACACTGAAGCTTTCTTT
>TRBD1|NA|TRBV9|TRBJ1-5
CASSLLWTGGDQPQHF
TGTGCCAGCAGCCTACTCTGGACAGGGGGTGATCAGCCCCAGCATTTT
>NA|NA|TRBV7-2|TRBJ2-5
CASSLATSQETQYF
TGTGCCAGCAGCTTAGCCACTTCCCAAGAGACCCAGTACTTC
>TRBD1|NA|TRBV10-3|TRBJ2-3
CAISDRRDRGTDTQYF
TGTGCCATCAGTGACCGTCGGGACAGAGGCACAGATACGCAGTATTTT